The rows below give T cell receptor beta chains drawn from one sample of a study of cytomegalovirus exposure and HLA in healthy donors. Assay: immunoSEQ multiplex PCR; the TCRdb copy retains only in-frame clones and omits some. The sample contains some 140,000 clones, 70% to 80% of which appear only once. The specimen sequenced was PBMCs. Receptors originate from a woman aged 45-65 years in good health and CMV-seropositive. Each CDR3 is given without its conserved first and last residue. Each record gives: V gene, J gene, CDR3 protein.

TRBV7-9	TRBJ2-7	ASSLRQGSGGIKYEQY
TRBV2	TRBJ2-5	ASRETSGSQGAQY
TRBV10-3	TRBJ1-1	AISPKGQNTEAF
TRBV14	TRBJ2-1	ASSPGQPEQF
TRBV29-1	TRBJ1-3	SVSQGWASGNTIY
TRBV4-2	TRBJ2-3	ASSQNTGTGGDTQY
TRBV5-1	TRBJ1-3	ASSVRQTGTGNTIY
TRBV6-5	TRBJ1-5	ASSPDREGQPQH
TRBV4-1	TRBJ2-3	ASSQDTGQPRDTQY
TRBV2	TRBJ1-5	ASTRDSFSNQPQH
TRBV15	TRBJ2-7	ATSRPYDEQY
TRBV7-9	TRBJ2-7	SSSLEKRGGLALSYEQY
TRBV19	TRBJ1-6	ASRDRDYYNSPLH
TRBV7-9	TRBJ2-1	ASSEANEQF
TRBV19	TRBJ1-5	ASSGGTGVGSNQPQH
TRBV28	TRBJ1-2	ASSLWPGSQAANYGYT
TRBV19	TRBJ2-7	ASSIAAGALEGEQY
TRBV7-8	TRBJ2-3	ASSPRGVPGPDTQY
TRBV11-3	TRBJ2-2	ASTGSRGTGELF
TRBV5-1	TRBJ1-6	ASSLGQTNSPLH
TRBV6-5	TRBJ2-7	ASWGQGYEQY
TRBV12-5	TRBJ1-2	ASGTPGQGYGYT
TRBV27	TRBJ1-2	ASSLSQGVKGYT
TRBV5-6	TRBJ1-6	ASSLAVGALAPLH
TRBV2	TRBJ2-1	ARNRDSPAVNEQF
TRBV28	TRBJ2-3	ASSPLPHWAGSTDTQY
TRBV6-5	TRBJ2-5	ASSPGGAQETQY
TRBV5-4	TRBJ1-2	ASSSTGGVGYGYT
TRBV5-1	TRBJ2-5	ASSQGGSGGALETQY
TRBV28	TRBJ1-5	ASSLASAGHQPQH
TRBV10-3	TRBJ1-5	AISEGQGERPQH
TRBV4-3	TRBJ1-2	ASSQDLERCHT
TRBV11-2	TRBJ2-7	ASSPGSGGPYEQY
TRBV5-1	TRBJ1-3	ASSLTRGPGNTIY
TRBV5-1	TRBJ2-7	ASSLDTNQDEQY
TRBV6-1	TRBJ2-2	ASSDPAGGSGELF
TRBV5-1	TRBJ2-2	ASRTKRAGLADTGELF
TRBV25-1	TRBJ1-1	ASSKTGRTEAF
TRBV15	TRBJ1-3	ATSKELGNTIY
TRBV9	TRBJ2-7	ASSSRTSGYSYEQY
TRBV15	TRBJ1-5	ATSRVRGQPQH
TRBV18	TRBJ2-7	ASSPPGLADSYEQY
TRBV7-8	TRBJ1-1	ASTRDRWNTEAF
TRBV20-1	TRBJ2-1	SGTGNNEQF
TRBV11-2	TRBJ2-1	ASSLVGGGASYNEQF
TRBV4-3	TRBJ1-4	ASSQGPSGGGSQGDPHEKLF
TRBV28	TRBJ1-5	ASTPYVGHSVNQPQH
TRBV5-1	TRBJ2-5	ASSLVTGGLQETQY
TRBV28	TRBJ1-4	ASIPQGWGEKLF
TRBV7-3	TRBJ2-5	ASSETGVETQY
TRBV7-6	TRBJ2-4	ASSLGLKNIQY
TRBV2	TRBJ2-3	ASSVSGGAGTQY
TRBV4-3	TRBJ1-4	ASSQEPDTRTEEKLF
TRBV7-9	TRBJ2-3	ASSLATDTRIPDTQY
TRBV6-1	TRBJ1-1	ASQGWGKTEAF
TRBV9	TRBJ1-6	ASSVGSSYNSPLH
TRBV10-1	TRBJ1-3	ASRKLPSGNTIY